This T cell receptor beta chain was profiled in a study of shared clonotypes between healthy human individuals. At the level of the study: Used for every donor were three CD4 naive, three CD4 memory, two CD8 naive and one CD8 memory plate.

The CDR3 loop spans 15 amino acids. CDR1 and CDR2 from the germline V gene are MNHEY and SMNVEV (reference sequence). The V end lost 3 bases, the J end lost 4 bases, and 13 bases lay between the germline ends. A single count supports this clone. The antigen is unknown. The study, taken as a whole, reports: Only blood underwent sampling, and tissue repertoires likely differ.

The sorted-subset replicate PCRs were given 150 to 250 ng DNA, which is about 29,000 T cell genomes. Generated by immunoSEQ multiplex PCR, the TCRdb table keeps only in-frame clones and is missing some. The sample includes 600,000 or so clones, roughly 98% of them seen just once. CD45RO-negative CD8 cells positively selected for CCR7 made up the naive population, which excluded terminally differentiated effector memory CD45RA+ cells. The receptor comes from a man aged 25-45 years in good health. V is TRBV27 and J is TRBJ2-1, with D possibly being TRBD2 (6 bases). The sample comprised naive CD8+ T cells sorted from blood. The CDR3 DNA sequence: TGTGCCAGCAGTTTTACGGGACTCCTTTACAATGAGCAGTTCTTC. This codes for CASSFTGLLYNEQFF.